A selection of T cell receptor beta chains follows, all from one sample in a study of CD8+ T cells in alopecia areata. Profiled with immunoSEQ multiplex PCR; TCRdb holds only in-frame clones, not every one. The profile shows approximately 170,000 clones, less than 80% of them singletons. The material was CD4+ T cells sorted from blood, obtained at week 24, from a patient treated with tofacitinib. The receptors derive from a human donor with alopecia areata. The CDR3 runs from the conserved cysteine through the conserved F or W. The order of the fields is CDR3 DNA, CDR3 protein, clone size, J gene, D gene, V gene. D genes are given only for firm matches. The size entry is marked missing in some rows and otherwise reads once, few, many or a size class.

CDR3 DNA: TGTGCCAGCAGTTTAGGTACAGCATATGGCTACACCTTC
CDR3 protein: CASSLGTAYGYTF
clone size: NA
J gene: TRBJ1-2
D gene: NA
V gene: TRBV6-5

CDR3 DNA: TGTGCCTGGACCCCCGACAGCTCTGGGGCCAACGTCCTGACTTTC
CDR3 protein: CAWTPDSSGANVLTF
clone size: NA
J gene: TRBJ2-6
D gene: NA
V gene: TRBV30

CDR3 DNA: TGTGCCAGCAGCCCCTGGGACAGACCCTACAATGAGCAGTTCTTC
CDR3 protein: CASSPWDRPYNEQFF
clone size: NA
J gene: TRBJ2-1
D gene: TRBD1
V gene: TRBV5-6

CDR3 DNA: TGTGCCAGCAGTTCCTACGGTTCCCGAGCCGTTCCCCAGTACTTC
CDR3 protein: CASSSYGSRAVPQYF
clone size: once
J gene: TRBJ2-5
D gene: NA
V gene: TRBV7-9

CDR3 DNA: TGCGCCAGCAGCTCAGGGACAGCCCACAATGAGCAGTTCTTC
CDR3 protein: CASSSGTAHNEQFF
clone size: NA
J gene: TRBJ2-1
D gene: TRBD1
V gene: TRBV5-1

CDR3 DNA: TGCAGCGTTGACGTAGGAGGTAACAATGAGCAGTTCTTC
CDR3 protein: CSVDVGGNNEQFF
clone size: NA
J gene: TRBJ2-1
D gene: NA
V gene: TRBV29-1

CDR3 DNA: TGCGCCAGCAGCTTGGCCGCCCCACAGGGGATTAATTCACCCCTCCACTTT
CDR3 protein: CASSLAAPQGINSPLHF
clone size: few
J gene: TRBJ1-6
D gene: TRBD1
V gene: TRBV5-1

CDR3 DNA: TGTGCCAGCAGTGGGATAACCGGCCGCACCTTC
CDR3 protein: CASSGITGRTF
clone size: NA
J gene: TRBJ1-2
D gene: NA
V gene: TRBV25-1

CDR3 DNA: TGTGCCAGCAGCGCCTTAGCTACCATGGGACGGGCGAACACCGGGGAGCTGTTTTTT
CDR3 protein: CASSALATMGRANTGELFF
clone size: NA
J gene: TRBJ2-2
D gene: NA
V gene: TRBV9

CDR3 DNA: TGTGCCAGCAGTGAGTTATCGGAAGCCAAAAACATTCAGTACTTC
CDR3 protein: CASSELSEAKNIQYF
clone size: NA
J gene: TRBJ2-4
D gene: NA
V gene: TRBV2

CDR3 DNA: TGTGCCAGCAGCGTAGAGTCTGGCTCTGGGGCCAACGTCCTGACTTTC
CDR3 protein: CASSVESGSGANVLTF
clone size: few
J gene: TRBJ2-6
D gene: NA
V gene: TRBV9

CDR3 DNA: TGTGCCTGGAGTGTATTAGGACAAAGTTACAATGAGCAGTTCTTC
CDR3 protein: CAWSVLGQSYNEQFF
clone size: NA
J gene: TRBJ2-1
D gene: NA
V gene: TRBV30

CDR3 DNA: TGTGCCAGTAGTAGGACAGTCAATCAGCCCCAGCATTTT
CDR3 protein: CASSRTVNQPQHF
clone size: NA
J gene: TRBJ1-5
D gene: NA
V gene: TRBV19

CDR3 DNA: TGCAGCGTGAAGACAGGGTTAATCACTAATGAAAAACTGTTTTTT
CDR3 protein: CSVKTGLITNEKLFF
clone size: NA
J gene: TRBJ1-4
D gene: TRBD1
V gene: TRBV29-1

CDR3 DNA: TGCAACGTTGGGGGGCCAGGGCGCAATCAGCCCCAGCATTTT
CDR3 protein: CNVGGPGRNQPQHF
clone size: NA
J gene: TRBJ1-5
D gene: NA
V gene: TRBV29-1

CDR3 DNA: TGCGCCAGCAGCCCGGACAGCATAAACTATGGCTACACCTTC
CDR3 protein: CASSPDSINYGYTF
clone size: once
J gene: TRBJ1-2
D gene: NA
V gene: TRBV5-1

CDR3 DNA: TGTGCCAGCAGCCGCGGACGGTCCAATCAGCCCCAGCATTTT
CDR3 protein: CASSRGRSNQPQHF
clone size: NA
J gene: TRBJ1-5
D gene: NA
V gene: TRBV6-5

CDR3 DNA: TGTGCCAGCAGTGAGTTCGGGGGGCACGAGGAGACCCAGTACTTC
CDR3 protein: CASSEFGGHEETQYF
clone size: NA
J gene: TRBJ2-5
D gene: NA
V gene: TRBV25-1

CDR3 DNA: TGTGCCTGGAGACTAGCGGGGGGGTTAATGCAGTTCTTC
CDR3 protein: CAWRLAGGLMQFF
clone size: few
J gene: TRBJ2-1
D gene: TRBD2
V gene: TRBV30

CDR3 DNA: TGTGCCAGCAGTTATGGCGCAGATTTAACTGAAGCTTTCTTT
CDR3 protein: CASSYGADLTEAFF
clone size: few
J gene: TRBJ1-1
D gene: NA
V gene: TRBV6-6

CDR3 DNA: TGTGCCAGCTCACCCTCCGTGGCAGGCCAAGAGACCCAGTACTTC
CDR3 protein: CASSPSVAGQETQYF
clone size: few
J gene: TRBJ2-5
D gene: NA
V gene: TRBV18

CDR3 DNA: TGTGCCAGCGGGTTTAGCGGCAGTAGCACAGATACGCAGTATTTT
CDR3 protein: CASGFSGSSTDTQYF
clone size: NA
J gene: TRBJ2-3
D gene: NA
V gene: TRBV11-3

CDR3 DNA: TGTGCCACCAGCAGAGGGGAAACAGGGGGCGATGGCTACACCTTC
CDR3 protein: CATSRGETGGDGYTF
clone size: NA
J gene: TRBJ1-2
D gene: TRBD1
V gene: TRBV15

CDR3 DNA: TGTGCCAGCAGTGGACAGGGTGGGAATCAGCCCCAGCATTTT
CDR3 protein: CASSGQGGNQPQHF
clone size: NA
J gene: TRBJ1-5
D gene: TRBD1
V gene: TRBV6-1

CDR3 DNA: TGTGCCAGCAGCCAATGGAGGATGGTGAATGGGGGAGCTTTCTTT
CDR3 protein: CASSQWRMVNGGAFF
clone size: NA
J gene: TRBJ1-1
D gene: NA
V gene: TRBV5-6

CDR3 DNA: TGTGCCAGTAGTATCGGACGGAACTCCTACGAGCAGTACTTC
CDR3 protein: CASSIGRNSYEQYF
clone size: NA
J gene: TRBJ2-7
D gene: NA
V gene: TRBV19

CDR3 DNA: TGTGCCAGCAGTGAACTGGGTTCAGGGGAGCTGTTTTTT
CDR3 protein: CASSELGSGELFF
clone size: NA
J gene: TRBJ2-2
D gene: NA
V gene: TRBV6-1

CDR3 DNA: TGTGCCAGTAGTATAACGGGGGACCTTAACATTCAGTACTTC
CDR3 protein: CASSITGDLNIQYF
clone size: few
J gene: TRBJ2-4
D gene: NA
V gene: TRBV19

CDR3 DNA: TGTGCCAGCAGTTACTCGGGACTCGGCAATCAGCCCCAGCATTTT
CDR3 protein: CASSYSGLGNQPQHF
clone size: NA
J gene: TRBJ1-5
D gene: NA
V gene: TRBV6-5

CDR3 DNA: TGTGCCAGCGGGGACAAACAGGGGGCGAGCACTGAAGCTTTCTTT
CDR3 protein: CASGDKQGASTEAFF
clone size: NA
J gene: TRBJ1-1
D gene: TRBD1
V gene: TRBV6-1